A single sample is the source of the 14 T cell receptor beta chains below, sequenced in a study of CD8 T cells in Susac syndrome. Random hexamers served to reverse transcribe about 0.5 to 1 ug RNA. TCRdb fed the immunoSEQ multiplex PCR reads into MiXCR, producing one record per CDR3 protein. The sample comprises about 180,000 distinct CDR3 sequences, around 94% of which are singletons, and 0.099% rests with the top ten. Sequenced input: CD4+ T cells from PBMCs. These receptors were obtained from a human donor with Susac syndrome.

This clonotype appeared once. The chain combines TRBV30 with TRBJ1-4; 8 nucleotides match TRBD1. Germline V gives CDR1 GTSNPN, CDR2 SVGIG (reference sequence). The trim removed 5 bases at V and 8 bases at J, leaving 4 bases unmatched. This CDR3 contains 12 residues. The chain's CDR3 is CAWRQGAEKLFF. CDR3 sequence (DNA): TGTGCCTGGCGCCAGGGGGCGGAAAAACTGTTTTTT.

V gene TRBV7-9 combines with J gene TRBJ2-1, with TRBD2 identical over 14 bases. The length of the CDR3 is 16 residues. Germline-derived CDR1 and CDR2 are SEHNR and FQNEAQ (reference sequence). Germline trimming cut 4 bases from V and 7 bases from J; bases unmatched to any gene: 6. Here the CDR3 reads CASSSRLAGGQNEQFF. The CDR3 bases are TGTGCCAGCAGCTCCAGACTAGCGGGAGGGCAGAATGAGCAGTTCTTC.

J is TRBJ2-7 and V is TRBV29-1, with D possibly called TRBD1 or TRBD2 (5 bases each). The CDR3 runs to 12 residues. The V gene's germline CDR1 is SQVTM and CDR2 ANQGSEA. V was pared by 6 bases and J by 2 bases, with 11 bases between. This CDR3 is CSVRDGAYEQYF. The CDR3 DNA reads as TGCAGCGTCCGGGACGGCGCCTACGAGCAGTACTTC.

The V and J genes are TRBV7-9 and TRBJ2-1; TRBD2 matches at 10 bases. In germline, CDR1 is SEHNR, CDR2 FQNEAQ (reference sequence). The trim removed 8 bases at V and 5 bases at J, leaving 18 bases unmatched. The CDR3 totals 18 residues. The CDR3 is CASAFGASGRGGNNEQFF. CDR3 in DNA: TGTGCCAGCGCGTTTGGGGCTAGCGGGAGAGGGGGCAACAATGAGCAGTTCTTC.

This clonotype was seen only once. The CDR3 loop reads CASSQALRVWVGTEAFF. CDR3 DNA sequence: TGCGCCAGCAGCCAAGCCCTCCGGGTTTGGGTTGGAACTGAAGCTTTCTTT. The chain employs TRBV4-1 and TRBJ1-1; D uncertain. V was shortened by 1 base and J by 5 bases, with 20 bases between the two germline ends. Germline V gene data show CDR1 as MGHRA and CDR2 as YSYEKL. The CDR3 has 17 amino acids.

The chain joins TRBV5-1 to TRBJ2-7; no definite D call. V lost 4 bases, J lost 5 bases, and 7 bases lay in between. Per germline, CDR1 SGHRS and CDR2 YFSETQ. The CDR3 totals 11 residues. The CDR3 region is CASSLQNEQYF. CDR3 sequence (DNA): TGCGCCAGCAGCCTGCAAAACGAGCAGTACTTC.

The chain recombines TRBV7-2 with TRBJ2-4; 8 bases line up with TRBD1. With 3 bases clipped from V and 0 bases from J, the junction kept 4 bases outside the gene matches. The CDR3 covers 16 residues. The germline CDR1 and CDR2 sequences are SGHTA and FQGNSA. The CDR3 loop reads CASSFGQGGAKNIQYF. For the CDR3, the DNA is TGTGCCAGCAGCTTTGGACAGGGTGGAGCCAAAAACATTCAGTACTTC.

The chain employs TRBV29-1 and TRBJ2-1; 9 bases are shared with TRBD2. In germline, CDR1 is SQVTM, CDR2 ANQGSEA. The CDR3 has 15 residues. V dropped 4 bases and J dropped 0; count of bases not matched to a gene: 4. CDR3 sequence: CSVAIAGASYNEQFF. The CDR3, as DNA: TGCAGCGTTGCCATAGCGGGGGCCTCCTACAATGAGCAGTTCTTC.

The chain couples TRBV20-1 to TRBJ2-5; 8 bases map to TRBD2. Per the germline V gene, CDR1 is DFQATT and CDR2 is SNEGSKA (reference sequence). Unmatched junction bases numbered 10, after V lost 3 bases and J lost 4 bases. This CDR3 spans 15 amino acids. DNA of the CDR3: TGCAGTGCTAGGAGGAATGGGCGGGGGGCAGAGACCCAGTACTTC. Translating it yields CSARRNGRGAETQYF.

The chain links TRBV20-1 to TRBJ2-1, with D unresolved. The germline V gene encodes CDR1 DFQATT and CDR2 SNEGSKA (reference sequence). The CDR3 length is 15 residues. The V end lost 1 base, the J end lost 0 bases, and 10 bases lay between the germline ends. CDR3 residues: CSARVAANSYNEQFF. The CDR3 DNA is TGCAGTGCTAGAGTCGCCGCCAACTCCTACAATGAGCAGTTCTTC.

The CDR3 reads CASSLQRVRHHEQYF. The CDR3 DNA reads TGTGCCAGCAGTCTCCAGCGGGTCAGGCACCACGAGCAGTACTTC. This chain connects TRBV12-3 or TRBV12-4 to TRBJ2-7; D may be TRBD2 (6 bases). The ends were cut back, 5 bases at V and 5 bases at J, with 19 bases in the middle. The CDR3 extends over 15 amino acids.

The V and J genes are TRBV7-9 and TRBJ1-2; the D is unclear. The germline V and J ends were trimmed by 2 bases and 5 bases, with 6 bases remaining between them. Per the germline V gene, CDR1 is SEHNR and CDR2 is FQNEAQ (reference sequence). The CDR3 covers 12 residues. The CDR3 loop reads CASSLPGYGYTF. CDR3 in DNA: TGTGCCAGCAGCTTACCGGGGTATGGCTACACCTTC.

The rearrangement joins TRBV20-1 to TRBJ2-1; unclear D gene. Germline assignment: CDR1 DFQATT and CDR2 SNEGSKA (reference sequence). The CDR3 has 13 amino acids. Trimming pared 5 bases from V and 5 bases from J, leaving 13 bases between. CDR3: CSAGVGSDNEQFF. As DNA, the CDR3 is TGCAGTGCTGGGGTGGGGTCGGACAATGAGCAGTTCTTC.

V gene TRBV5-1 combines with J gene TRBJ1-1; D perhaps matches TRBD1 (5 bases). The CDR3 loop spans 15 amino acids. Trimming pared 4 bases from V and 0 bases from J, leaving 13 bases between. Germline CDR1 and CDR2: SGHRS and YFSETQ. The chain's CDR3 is CASSTETAMNTEAFF. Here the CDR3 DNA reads TGCGCCAGCAGCACCGAGACAGCCATGAACACTGAAGCTTTCTTT.